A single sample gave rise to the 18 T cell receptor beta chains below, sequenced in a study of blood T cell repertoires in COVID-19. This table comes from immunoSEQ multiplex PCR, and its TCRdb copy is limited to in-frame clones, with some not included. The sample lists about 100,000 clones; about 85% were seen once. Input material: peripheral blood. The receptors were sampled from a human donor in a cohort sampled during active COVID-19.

The CDR3 DNA sequence: TGCGCCAGCAGTGGAACAGGGCCGGAGTATGGCTACACCTTC. Encoded protein: CASSGTGPEYGYTF. The chain carries TRBV5-1 and TRBJ1-2; the D gene is possibly TRBD1 (6 bases). V lost 5 bases, J lost 5 bases, and 16 bases lay in between. The CDR3 totals 14 residues. Germline CDR1 and CDR2: SGHRS and YFSETQ. Using reference TRBV5-1 and TRBJ1-2 for the parts outside the CDR3, the full variable domain is KAGVTQTPRYLIKTRGQQVTLSCSPISGHRSVSWYQQTPGQGLQFLFEYFSETQRNKGNFPGRFSGRQFSNSRSEMNVSTLELGDSALYLCASSGTGPEYGYTFGSGTRLTVV.

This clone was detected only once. The chain's CDR3 is CASRATSGGFSITSYNEQFF. CDR3 nucleotides: TGCGCCAGCAGGGCTACTAGCGGGGGGTTTTCTATAACCTCCTACAATGAGCAGTTCTTC. The chain is built from TRBV5-1 and TRBJ2-1; 12 positions agree with TRBD2. With 5 bases clipped from V and 0 bases from J, the junction kept 15 bases outside the gene matches. The germline V gene encodes CDR1 SGHRS and CDR2 YFSETQ. This CDR3 has 20 amino acids.

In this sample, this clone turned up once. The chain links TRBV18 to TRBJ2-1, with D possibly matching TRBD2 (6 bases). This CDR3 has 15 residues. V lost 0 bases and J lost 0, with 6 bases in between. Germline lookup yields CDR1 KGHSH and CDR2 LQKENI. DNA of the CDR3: TGTGCCAGCTCACCACCGGGGGGCTCCTACAATGAGCAGTTCTTC. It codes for CASSPPGGSYNEQFF.

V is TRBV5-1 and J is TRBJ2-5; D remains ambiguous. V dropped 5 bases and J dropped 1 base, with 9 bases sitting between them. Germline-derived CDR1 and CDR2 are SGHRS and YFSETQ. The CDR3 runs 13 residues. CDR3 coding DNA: TGCGCCAGCAGAATCACAAGCCAAGAGACCCAGTACTTC. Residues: CASRITSQETQYF.

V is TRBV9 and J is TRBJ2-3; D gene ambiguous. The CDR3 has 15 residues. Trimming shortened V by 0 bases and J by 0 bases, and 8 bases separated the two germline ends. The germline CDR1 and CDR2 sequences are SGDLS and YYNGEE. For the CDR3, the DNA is TGTGCCAGCAGCGTAGGAGGCCACAGCACAGATACGCAGTATTTT. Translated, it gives CASSVGGHSTDTQYF.

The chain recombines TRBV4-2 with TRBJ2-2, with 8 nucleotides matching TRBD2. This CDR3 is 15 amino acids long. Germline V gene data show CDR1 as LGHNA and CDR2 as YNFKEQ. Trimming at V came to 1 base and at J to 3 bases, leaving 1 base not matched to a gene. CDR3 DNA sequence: TGTGCCAGCAGCCAAGGGACTAGCCACACCGGGGAGCTGTTTTTT. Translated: CASSQGTSHTGELFF.

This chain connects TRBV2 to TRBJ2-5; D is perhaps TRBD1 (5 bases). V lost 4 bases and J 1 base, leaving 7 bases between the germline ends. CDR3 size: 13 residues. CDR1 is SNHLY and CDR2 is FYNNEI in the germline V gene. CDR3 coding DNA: TGTGCCAGCAGTGGGCAGGGCCAAGAGACCCAGTACTTC. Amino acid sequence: CASSGQGQETQYF. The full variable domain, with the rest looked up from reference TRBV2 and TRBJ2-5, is EPEVTQTPSHQVTQMGQEVILRCVPISNHLYFYWYRQILGQKVEFLVSFYNNEISEKSEIFDDQFSVERPDGSNFTLKIRSTKLEDSAMYFCASSGQGQETQYFGPGTRLLVL.

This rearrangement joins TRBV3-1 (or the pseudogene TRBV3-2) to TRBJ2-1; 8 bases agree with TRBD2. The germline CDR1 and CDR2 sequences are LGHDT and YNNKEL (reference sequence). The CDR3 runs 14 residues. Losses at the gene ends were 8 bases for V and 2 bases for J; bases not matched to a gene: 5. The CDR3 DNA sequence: TGTGCCAGCCGGGGGGGGGACACCTACAATGAGCAGTTCTTC. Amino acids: CASRGGDTYNEQFF.

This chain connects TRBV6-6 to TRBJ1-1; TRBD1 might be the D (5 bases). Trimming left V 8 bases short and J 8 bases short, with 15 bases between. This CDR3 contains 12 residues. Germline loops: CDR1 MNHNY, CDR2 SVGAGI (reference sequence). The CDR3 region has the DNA TGTGCCAGCGATTACGGGGGGAGAGAAGCTTTCTTT. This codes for CASDYGGREAFF.

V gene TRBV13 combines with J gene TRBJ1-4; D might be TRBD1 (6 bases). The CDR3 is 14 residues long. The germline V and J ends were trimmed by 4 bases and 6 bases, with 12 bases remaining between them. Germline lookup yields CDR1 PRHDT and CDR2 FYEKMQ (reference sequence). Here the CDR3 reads CASSSTGTDEKLFF. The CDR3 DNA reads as TGTGCCAGCAGCTCTACAGGGACCGATGAAAAACTGTTTTTT.

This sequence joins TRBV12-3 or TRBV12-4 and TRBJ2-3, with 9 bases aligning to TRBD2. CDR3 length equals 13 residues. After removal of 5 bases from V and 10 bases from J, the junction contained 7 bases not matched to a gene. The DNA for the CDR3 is TGTGCCAGCAGTCTCAGCGGGGGGCTACCGCAGTATTTT. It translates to CASSLSGGLPQYF.

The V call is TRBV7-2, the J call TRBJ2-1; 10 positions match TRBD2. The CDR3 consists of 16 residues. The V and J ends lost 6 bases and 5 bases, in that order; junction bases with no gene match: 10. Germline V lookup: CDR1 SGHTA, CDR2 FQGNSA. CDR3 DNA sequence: TGTGCCAGCAGACCAACTAGCGGGACGGCCAACAATGAGCAGTTCTTC. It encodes CASRPTSGTANNEQFF.

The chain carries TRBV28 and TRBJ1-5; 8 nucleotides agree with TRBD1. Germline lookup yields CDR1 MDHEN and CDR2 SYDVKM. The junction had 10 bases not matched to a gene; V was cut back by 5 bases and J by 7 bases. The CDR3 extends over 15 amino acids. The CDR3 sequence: CASSISDRVVQPQHF. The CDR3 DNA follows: TGTGCCAGCAGTATATCGGACAGGGTAGTACAGCCCCAGCATTTT.

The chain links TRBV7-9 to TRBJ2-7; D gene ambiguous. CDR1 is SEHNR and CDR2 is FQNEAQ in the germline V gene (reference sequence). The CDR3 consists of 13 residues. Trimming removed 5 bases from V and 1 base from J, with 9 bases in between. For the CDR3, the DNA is TGTGCCAGCAGCCCCGGTTGGTCCTACGAGCAGTACTTC. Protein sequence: CASSPGWSYEQYF. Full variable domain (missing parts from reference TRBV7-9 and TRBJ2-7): DTGVSQNPRHKITKRGQNVTFRCDPISEHNRLYWYRQTLGQGPEFLTYFQNEAQLEKSRLLSDRFSAERPKGSFSTLEIQRTEQGDSAMYLCASSPGWSYEQYFGPGTRLTVT.

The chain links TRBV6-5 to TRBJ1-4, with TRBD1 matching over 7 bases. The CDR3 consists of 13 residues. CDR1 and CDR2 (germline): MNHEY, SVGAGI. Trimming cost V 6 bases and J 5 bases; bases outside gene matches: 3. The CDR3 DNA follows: TGTGCCAGCAGGACAGGGTCGAATGAAAAACTGTTTTTT. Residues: CASRTGSNEKLFF.

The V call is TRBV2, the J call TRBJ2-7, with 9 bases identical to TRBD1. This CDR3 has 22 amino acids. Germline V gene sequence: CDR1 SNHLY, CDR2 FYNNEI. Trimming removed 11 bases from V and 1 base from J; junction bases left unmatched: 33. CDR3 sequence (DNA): TGTGCCTCCTATCGAAGGAGGGGACAGGGATCCCCCCGAGCCCTGGCATCCTACGAGCAGTACTTC. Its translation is CASYRRRGQGSPRALASYEQYF. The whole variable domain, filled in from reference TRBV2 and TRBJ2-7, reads EPEVTQTPSHQVTQMGQEVILRCVPISNHLYFYWYRQILGQKVEFLVSFYNNEISEKSEIFDDQFSVERPDGSNFTLKIRSTKLEDSAMYFCASYRRRGQGSPRALASYEQYFGPGTRLTVT.

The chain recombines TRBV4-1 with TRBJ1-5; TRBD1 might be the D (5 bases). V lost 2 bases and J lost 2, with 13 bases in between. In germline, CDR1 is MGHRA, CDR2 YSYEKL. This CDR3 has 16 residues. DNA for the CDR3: TGCGCCAGCAGCCAATGGGGGGGGAGTGGCAATCAGCCCCAGCATTTT. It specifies CASSQWGGSGNQPQHF.

The CDR3 is CASSDRRQGASGEQYF. DNA of the CDR3: TGTGCCAGCAGTGATCGTCGACAGGGGGCGAGCGGCGAGCAGTACTTC. The chain uses TRBV25-1 and TRBJ2-7; 10 bases agree with TRBD1. Germline CDR1 MGHDK, CDR2 SYGVNS. The CDR3 runs to 16 residues. Trimming took 3 bases from V and 6 from J; bases not matched to a gene: 11.